This paragraph reports one TCR beta chain. The target antigen is unknown. These data originate in a study of post-analysis software for immune sequencing data. Study overall: Multiple sclerosis in the patients followed relapsing-remitting, secondary progressive and progressive-relapsing courses.

V was pared by 5 bases and J by 3 bases, with 5 bases of the junction left unmatched. The CDR3 consists of 13 residues. CDR1 is SQVTM and CDR2 is ANQGSEA in the germline V gene. Points from the study as a whole: Patients had higher frequencies than controls of about five TRBV segments, including TRBV5-6, TRBV5-1 and TRBV20-1. When compared against controls, multiple sclerosis patients showed significantly lower normalized Chao1 diversity. Pronounced co-clustering by F measure was evident among identically batched samples.

Sequencing libraries made from TCR beta cDNA carried unique molecular identifiers. Via MiXCR, TCRdb re-called the PCR reads, giving one row per CDR3 protein. The sample holds 700,000 to 800,000 distinct CDR3 sequences, roughly 27% seen once. The V and J genes are TRBV29-1 and TRBJ2-5; 8 bases are shared with TRBD2. The receptor was isolated from a girl aged 5-17 years with multiple sclerosis. The specimen was blood. The CDR3 bases are TGCAGCGTTTCTGGGACTAGAGAAGAGACCCAGTACTTC. Translation: CSVSGTREETQYF.